Below, 21 T cell receptor beta chains from the same sample are listed, as sequenced in a study of cytomegalovirus exposure and HLA in healthy donors. The PCR was carried out with 60 Vbeta primers and 13 Jbeta primers. Here immunoSEQ multiplex PCR was the method, and the copy in TCRdb shows in-frame clones only, minus some. In the table there are 100,000 to 150,000 clones, around three quarters of which are singletons. The sequencing input was PBMCs. The source of these receptors is a woman in her 50s in good health and CMV-seronegative.

The chain employs TRBV7-9 and TRBJ2-5, with a possible D match to TRBD2 (6 bases). The V and J ends lost 5 bases and 7 bases respectively, with 17 bases between them. This CDR3 region has 14 residues. Germline V gene lookup returns CDR1 SEHNR and CDR2 FQNEAQ (reference sequence). The CDR3 DNA reads as TGTGCCAGCAGCGCGTTCCGGGACTCGGGGACCCAGTACTTC. It codes for CASSAFRDSGTQYF.

The chain links TRBV30 to TRBJ2-7, with 15 bases lining up with TRBD2. With 3 bases clipped from V and 4 bases from J, the junction kept 7 bases outside the gene matches. CDR1 is GTSNPN and CDR2 is SVGIG in the germline V gene (reference sequence). The CDR3 covers 16 residues. The CDR3 loop reads CAWSLKGLAGGYEQYF. CDR3 bases: TGTGCCTGGAGCTTGAAGGGACTAGCGGGAGGATACGAGCAGTACTTC. Looking up the rest from reference TRBV30 and TRBJ2-7 gives the full variable domain: SQTIHQWPATLVQPVGSPLSLECTVEGTSNPNLYWYRQAAGRGLQLLFYSVGIGQISSEVPQNLSASRPQDRQFILSSKKLLLSDSGFYLCAWSLKGLAGGYEQYFGPGTRLTVT.

This clone was observed a single time. J is TRBJ1-5 and V is TRBV7-2; D possibly corresponds to TRBD1 (5 bases). The V end lost 7 bases, the J end lost 2 bases, and 9 bases lay between the germline ends. The CDR3 length is 13 residues. Germline loops: CDR1 SGHTA, CDR2 FQGNSA. The CDR3 is CASKEGRNQPQHF. DNA for the CDR3: TGTGCCAGCAAGGAGGGGCGCAATCAGCCCCAGCATTTT.

This clone appeared once. V gene TRBV7-9 combines with J gene TRBJ1-3; the match to TRBD1 covers 7 bases. The CDR3 is made up of 14 amino acids. Germline-derived CDR1 and CDR2 are SEHNR and FQNEAQ (reference sequence). After removal of 4 bases from V and 2 bases from J, the junction contained 2 bases not matched to a gene. Written as DNA, the CDR3 is TGTGCCAGCAGCTCGGACAGGACTGGAAACACCATATATTTT. Translating gives CASSSDRTGNTIYF.

In its sample, this clone was seen a few times. This CDR3 reads CASSLKKPGVMNTEAFF. The CDR3 DNA sequence: TGTGCCAGCAGCTTAAAAAAACCGGGGGTGATGAACACTGAAGCTTTCTTT. The chain recombines TRBV7-8 with TRBJ1-1; TRBD1 is a possible D gene (5 bases). Germline values: CDR1 SGHVS, CDR2 FQNEAQ. V lost 2 bases and J lost 0, with 16 bases in between. There are 17 residues in the CDR3.

A few counts support this clone. V gene TRBV7-2 combines with J gene TRBJ2-2, with TRBD2 matching over 11 bases. CDR3 size: 17 residues. CDR1 and CDR2 from the germline V gene are SGHTA and FQGNSA. The J segment lost 3 bases and the V segment lost 3 bases, leaving 6 bases of the junction unmatched. CDR3 sequence reads: CASSLSTSGIYTGELFF. In DNA form, the CDR3 reads TGTGCCAGCAGCTTGTCGACTAGCGGGATTTACACCGGGGAGCTGTTTTTT. Combining the CDR3 with reference TRBV7-2 and TRBJ2-2 gives the whole variable domain GAGVSQSPSNKVTEKGKDVELRCDPISGHTALYWYRQSLGQGLEFLIYFQGNSAPDKSGLPSDRFSAERTGGSVSTLTIQRTQQEDSAVYLCASSLSTSGIYTGELFFGEGSRLTVL.

The V call is TRBV30, the J call TRBJ1-2, with 7 bases fitting TRBD1. There are 16 residues in the CDR3. The germline V gene encodes CDR1 GTSNPN and CDR2 SVGIG (reference sequence). The J segment lost 6 bases and the V segment lost 4 bases, leaving 17 bases of the junction unmatched. CDR3: CAWKWRRGQSGNGYTF. CDR3 nucleotide sequence: TGTGCCTGGAAGTGGAGAAGGGGGCAAAGCGGTAATGGCTACACCTTC.

This chain connects TRBV28 to TRBJ1-1; 8 bases match TRBD1. Germline CDR1 reads MDHEN; CDR2 reads SYDVKM. V lost 6 bases and J lost 5; bases outside the gene matches: 8. CDR3 size: 14 residues. CDR3: CASREQGEGTEAFF. The CDR3 DNA sequence: TGTGCCAGCAGGGAACAGGGGGAGGGAACTGAAGCTTTCTTT.

This chain connects TRBV9 to TRBJ2-7; D may be TRBD2 (5 bases). This CDR3 region has 19 residues. Trimming took off 1 base at V and 2 bases at J, with 25 bases between the two ends. Germline lookup yields CDR1 SGDLS and CDR2 YYNGEE. The CDR3 sequence: CASSVTGYVERVSAYEQYV. The CDR3 region has the DNA TGTGCCAGCAGCGTAACGGGATACGTGGAGCGTGTTAGCGCCTACGAGCAGTACGTC.

The rearrangement uses TRBV4-3 and TRBJ1-4; TRBD1 might be the D (5 bases). CDR3 size: 15 residues. The V end lost 0 bases, the J end lost 1 base, and 6 bases lay between the germline ends. Germline CDR1 reads LGHNA; CDR2 reads YSLEER. The CDR3 DNA sequence: TGCGCCAGCAGCCAAGACCAGGGAACTAATGAAAAACTGTTTTTT. This encodes CASSQDQGTNEKLFF.

V gene TRBV29-1 combines with J gene TRBJ1-1, with D unresolved. There are 11 residues in the CDR3. Trimming stripped 1 base from V and 9 bases from J, with 9 bases between. Germline CDR1 and CDR2: SQVTM and ANQGSEA. The CDR3 is CSVEGTAQAFF. Here the CDR3 DNA reads TGCAGCGTTGAAGGTACAGCTCAAGCTTTCTTT.

V gene TRBV14 combines with J gene TRBJ2-3, with a weak D call TRBD2 (6 bases). V was shortened by 5 bases and J by 6 bases, with 12 bases between the two germline ends. The CDR3 is 13 residues long. Germline V lookup: CDR1 SGHDN, CDR2 FVKESK. This chain's CDR3 is CASSTLGRDTQYF. The CDR3 coding sequence is TGTGCCAGCAGCACCCTAGGGAGGGATACGCAGTATTTT. Drawing the rest from reference TRBV14 and TRBJ2-3, the complete variable domain is EAGVTQFPSHSVIEKGQTVTLRCDPISGHDNLYWYRRVMGKEIKFLLHFVKESKQDESGMPNNRFLAERTGGTYSTLKVQPAELEDSGVYFCASSTLGRDTQYFGPGTRLTVL.

The V call is TRBV2, the J call TRBJ2-1; 15 nucleotides agree with TRBD2. The CDR3 runs to 15 residues. J lost 8 bases, V lost 6 bases, and 5 bases had no gene match. The germline V gene has CDR1 SNHLY and CDR2 FYNNEI. The CDR3 is CASSGTSGRLDEQFF. DNA of the CDR3: TGTGCCAGCAGCGGGACTAGCGGGAGGTTGGATGAGCAGTTCTTC.

The chain combines TRBV29-1 with TRBJ2-1; 7 bases map to TRBD1. J lost 12 bases, V lost 7 bases, and 9 bases had no gene match. The CDR3 extends over 11 amino acids. CDR1 and CDR2 from the germline V gene are SQVTM and ANQGSEA. This CDR3 is CSAAGGGGQFF. The CDR3 DNA sequence: TGCAGCGCAGCAGGGGGTGGAGGGCAGTTCTTC.

The V call is TRBV7-9, the J call TRBJ1-1, with unresolved D. The CDR3 is 12 residues long. Trimming shortened V by 5 bases and J by 7 bases, and 11 bases separated the two germline ends. The germline V gene encodes CDR1 SEHNR and CDR2 FQNEAQ (reference sequence). The CDR3 DNA reads as TGTGCCAGCAGCGGAGAGACGGGTGAAGCTTTCTTT. Translated, it gives CASSGETGEAFF.

The chain employs TRBV11-2 and TRBJ2-6; tentatively, D is TRBD2 (6 bases). The V gene lost 8 bases and the J gene lost 0 bases, with 8 bases spanning the gap. This CDR3 region has 14 residues. Germline V gene data show CDR1 as SGHAT and CDR2 as FQNNGV. The CDR3 is CASLRGSGANVLTF. In DNA, the CDR3 is TGTGCCAGCCTGCGGGGCTCTGGGGCCAACGTCCTGACTTTC.

The rearrangement uses TRBV29-1 and TRBJ2-1; D remains unclear. Germline V lookup: CDR1 SQVTM, CDR2 ANQGSEA. The length of the CDR3 is 12 residues. Between the trimmed V and J ends, which lost 6 bases and 4 bases, there was a span of 10 bases. The CDR3 DNA reads as TGCAGCGTCGACGACACTTACAATGAGCAGTTCTTC. It specifies CSVDDTYNEQFF.

This chain links TRBV18 with TRBJ1-1, with TRBD1 identical over 7 bases. V lost 2 bases, J lost 1 base, and 7 bases stayed unmatched. The CDR3 loop spans 16 amino acids. CDR1 and CDR2 (germline): KGHSH, LQKENI. Here the CDR3 reads CASSPTRDRENTEAFF. The CDR3 region has the DNA TGTGCCAGCTCACCAACCCGTGACAGGGAGAACACTGAAGCTTTCTTT.

This clone occurred a few times. The chain employs TRBV4-3 and TRBJ1-5; D unresolved. Deletions cut 6 bases from V and 3 bases from J, with 12 bases between. This CDR3 is 14 amino acids long. Germline V gene data show CDR1 as LGHNA and CDR2 as YSLEER. CDR3 bases: TGCGCCAGCAGTCCCGGTCTTCCCAATCAGCCCCAGCATTTT. Amino acids: CASSPGLPNQPQHF.

The chain uses TRBV29-1 and TRBJ1-2; 8 nucleotides align to TRBD1. The CDR3 extends over 13 amino acids. Trimming cost V 2 bases and J 10 bases; bases outside gene matches: 9. Germline V lookup: CDR1 SQVTM, CDR2 ANQGSEA. CDR3 loop: CSVEPTGDCDYTF. The CDR3, as DNA: TGCAGCGTTGAACCGACAGGGGATTGCGACTACACCTTC.

V is TRBV10-2 and J is TRBJ2-7; weak D call: TRBD2 (6 bases). Germline CDR1 is WSHSY and CDR2 is SAAADI. V lost 1 base to trimming and J lost 2 bases, with 9 bases between them. The CDR3 has 14 amino acids. CDR3 nucleotide sequence: TGCGCCAGCAGTGAGTTAGCGGAGGCCTACGAGCAGTACGTC. It is translated as CASSELAEAYEQYV.